A selection of T cell receptor beta chains follows, all from one sample in a study of blood T cell repertoires in COVID-19. Assay used: immunoSEQ multiplex PCR; TCRdb lists only in-frame clones, some missing. The sample holds 95,000 to 110,000 clones, around nine tenths seen once. Material: peripheral blood. The origin of the receptors is a man between 45 and 60 years old in a cohort sampled during active COVID-19. CDR3s include the opening cysteine and the closing phenylalanine or tryptophan. D genes are given only for firm matches. A row's size may be missing; if present it is once, few, many or a size class.

j_call,v_call,clone_size,d_call,cdr3_nt,cdr3_aa
TRBJ2-2,TRBV6-5,few,.,TGTGCCAGCAGCCAAACTAGCACCGGGGAGCTGTTTTTT,CASSQTSTGELFF
TRBJ2-1,TRBV19,.,.,TGTGCCAGTAGTATAGCCGGGGAGAACAATGAGCAGTTCTTC,CASSIAGENNEQFF
TRBJ2-7,TRBV9,.,TRBD1,TGTGCCAGCAGCGTAGGGACAGGGGGCTCCTACGAGCAGTACTTC,CASSVGTGGSYEQYF
TRBJ1-2,TRBV4-1,.,.,TGCGCCAGCAGCCACAGGTACGACTATGGCTACACCTTC,CASSHRYDYGYTF
TRBJ2-2,TRBV7-9,once,TRBD2,TGTGCCAGCAGCTTATCTGGACTCGCGGGGGGGCTCGTTATCGGGGAGCTGTTTTTT,CASSLSGLAGGLVIGELFF
TRBJ1-3,TRBV6-6,.,.,TGTGCCAGCAGGCAGGGGACTGGAAACACCATATATTTT,CASRQGTGNTIYF
TRBJ1-2,TRBV11-3,.,TRBD1,TGTGCCAGCAGCTTAGCCGGGACAGGGCAAGGTGACTATGGCTACACCTTC,CASSLAGTGQGDYGYTF
TRBJ2-7,TRBV7-2,.,TRBD1,TGTGCCAGCAGCTTAGGACAGGGATTGGGCGAGCAGTACTTC,CASSLGQGLGEQYF
TRBJ1-1,TRBV5-6,.,.,TGTGCCAGCAGCTTAGATCAGGTCGGGGGGACTGAAGCTTTCTTT,CASSLDQVGGTEAFF
TRBJ2-2,TRBV6-2/TRBV6-3,.,TRBD2,TGTGCCAGCAGTACTCTAGCGGGGGAGAACACCGGGGAGCTGTTTTTT,CASSTLAGENTGELFF
TRBJ1-2,TRBV5-5,.,TRBD1,TGTGCCAGCAGCAGAGCCGGGACAGGGCCTAACTATGGCTACACCTTC,CASSRAGTGPNYGYTF
TRBJ2-1,TRBV27,.,.,TGTGCCAGCAGTTTACGTACGGGGGGCTCGCATGAGCAGTTCTTC,CASSLRTGGSHEQFF
TRBJ1-2,TRBV5-1,.,.,TGCGCCAGCAGCTTAGGACAGCCACTCTATGGCTACACCTTC,CASSLGQPLYGYTF